The TCR beta chain described here comes from a study of T cells in Graves' hyperthyroidism and ophthalmopathy. Whole-study results and caveats: Ophthalmopathy, which appeared later, was predicted by the model a median roughly 6.4 months before onset. From stable hyperthyroidism, ophthalmopathy was set apart by a 13 V-J model.

Fresh peripheral blood, approximately 10 ml, was the source of the PBMCs. This clonotype was picked up many times. Its antigen is still unknown. Researchers took RNA transcripts and amplified the TCR beta CDR3 regions from them. The TCR CDR3 was amplified in a first-round RT-PCR using the HTBI primer set. TCRdb recomputed calls from the multiplex PCR reads with MiXCR, one row per CDR3 protein. The data show hundreds of thousands of distinct CDR3 sequences, roughly 18% seen once. V dropped 3 bases and J dropped 1; count of bases not matched to a gene: 4. Germline CDR1 MNHEY, CDR2 SVGEGT. There are 15 residues in the CDR3.

The receptor comes from a woman between 18 and 30 years old with Graves' ophthalmopathy. Material: blood. J is TRBJ1-1 and V is TRBV6-2 or TRBV6-3; TRBD1 agrees at 8 bases. This CDR3 reads CASSYRGTGNTEAFF. The CDR3 coding sequence is TGTGCCAGCAGTTATCGTGGGACAGGGAACACTGAAGCTTTCTTT.